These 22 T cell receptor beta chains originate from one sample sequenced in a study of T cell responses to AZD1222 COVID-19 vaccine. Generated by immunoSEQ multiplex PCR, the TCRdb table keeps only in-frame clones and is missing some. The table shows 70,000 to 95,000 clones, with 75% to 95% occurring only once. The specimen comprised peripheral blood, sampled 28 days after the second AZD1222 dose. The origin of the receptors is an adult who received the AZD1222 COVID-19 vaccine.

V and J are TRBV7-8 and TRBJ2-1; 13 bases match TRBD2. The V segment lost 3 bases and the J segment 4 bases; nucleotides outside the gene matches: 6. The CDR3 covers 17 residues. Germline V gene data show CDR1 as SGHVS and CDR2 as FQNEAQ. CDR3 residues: CASSFGGLAGPYNEQFF. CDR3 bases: TGTGCCAGCAGCTTCGGGGGACTAGCGGGACCGTACAATGAGCAGTTCTTC.

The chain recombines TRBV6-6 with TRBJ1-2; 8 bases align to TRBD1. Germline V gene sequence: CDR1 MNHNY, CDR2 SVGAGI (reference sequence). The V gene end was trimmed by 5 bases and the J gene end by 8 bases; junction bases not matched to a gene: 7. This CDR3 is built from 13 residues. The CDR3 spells CASSPDRGGGYTF. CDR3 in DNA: TGTGCCAGCAGTCCCGACAGGGGCGGCGGCTACACCTTC.

The CDR3: CASSQPSTGEETQYF. The CDR3 DNA sequence: TGTGCCAGCAGCCAGCCCTCGACAGGGGAAGAGACCCAGTACTTC. The chain carries TRBV3-1 (or the pseudogene TRBV3-2) and TRBJ2-5; 8 bases fit TRBD1. The CDR3 extends over 15 amino acids. CDR1 and CDR2 from the germline V gene are LGHDT and YNNKEL (reference sequence). V trimming: 3 bases; J trimming: 3 bases; junction bases outside the gene matches: 6.

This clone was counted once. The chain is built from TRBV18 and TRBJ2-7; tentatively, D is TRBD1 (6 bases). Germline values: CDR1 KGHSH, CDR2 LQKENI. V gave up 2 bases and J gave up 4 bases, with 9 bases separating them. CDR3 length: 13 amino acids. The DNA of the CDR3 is TGTGCCAGCTCACCAGCGGACAGATACGAGCAGTACTTC. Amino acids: CASSPADRYEQYF.

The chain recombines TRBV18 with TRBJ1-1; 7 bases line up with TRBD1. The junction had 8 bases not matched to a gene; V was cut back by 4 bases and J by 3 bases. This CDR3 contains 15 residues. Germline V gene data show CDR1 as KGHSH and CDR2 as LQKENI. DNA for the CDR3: TGTGCCAGCTCACTTTATAGACAGGGCGACACTGAAGCTTTCTTT. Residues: CASSLYRQGDTEAFF.

The CDR3 nucleotides are TGTGCCAGCAGCCCAAGGGCCGTGGGGGACAGCTATGGCTACACCTTC. This encodes CASSPRAVGDSYGYTF. The chain carries TRBV7-9 and TRBJ1-2, with 7 positions matching TRBD1. Trimming at V came to 5 bases and at J to 4 bases, leaving 13 bases not matched to a gene. The germline gives CDR1 SEHNR, CDR2 FQNEAQ (reference sequence). This CDR3 comprises 16 residues.

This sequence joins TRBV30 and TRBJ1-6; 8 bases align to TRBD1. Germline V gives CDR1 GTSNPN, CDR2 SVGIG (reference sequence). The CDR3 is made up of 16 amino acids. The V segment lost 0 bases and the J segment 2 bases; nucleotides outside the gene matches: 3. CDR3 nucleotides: TGTGCCTGGAGTGTCCAGGGGGCCCCCTATAATTCACCCCTCCACTTT. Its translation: CAWSVQGAPYNSPLHF.

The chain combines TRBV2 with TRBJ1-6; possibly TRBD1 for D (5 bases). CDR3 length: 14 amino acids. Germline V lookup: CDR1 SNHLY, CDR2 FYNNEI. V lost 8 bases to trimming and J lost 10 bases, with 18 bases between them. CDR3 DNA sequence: TGTGCCAGCGGACGGGGGAATCAACGGTCACCCCTCCACTTT. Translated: CASGRGNQRSPLHF.

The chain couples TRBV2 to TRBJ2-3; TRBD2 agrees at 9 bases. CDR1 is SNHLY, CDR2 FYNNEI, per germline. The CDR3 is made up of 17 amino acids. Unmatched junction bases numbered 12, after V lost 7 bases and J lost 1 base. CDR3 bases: TGTGCCAGCATGGCGCGGGAGGGAGACCCGGGCACAGATACGCAGTATTTT. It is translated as CASMAREGDPGTDTQYF.

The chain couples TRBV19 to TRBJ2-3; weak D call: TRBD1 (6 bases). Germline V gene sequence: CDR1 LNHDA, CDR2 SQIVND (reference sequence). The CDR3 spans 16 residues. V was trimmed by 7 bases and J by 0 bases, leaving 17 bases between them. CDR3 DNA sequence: TGTGCCAGTACCCCGGCTGGGGGCTATAGCACAGATACGCAGTATTTT. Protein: CASTPAGGYSTDTQYF. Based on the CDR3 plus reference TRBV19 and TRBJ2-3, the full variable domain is DGGITQSPKYLFRKEGQNVTLSCEQNLNHDAMYWYRQDPGQGLRLIYYSQIVNDFQKGDIAEGYSVSREKKESFPLTVTSAQKNPTAFYLCASTPAGGYSTDTQYFGPGTRLTVL.

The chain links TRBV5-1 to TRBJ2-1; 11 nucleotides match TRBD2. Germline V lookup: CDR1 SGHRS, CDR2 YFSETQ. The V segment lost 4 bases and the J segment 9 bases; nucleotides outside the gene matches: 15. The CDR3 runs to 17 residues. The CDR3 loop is CASSRRLAGNLSGEQFF. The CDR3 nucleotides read TGCGCCAGCAGCAGAAGACTAGCGGGAAATTTATCGGGTGAGCAGTTCTTC.

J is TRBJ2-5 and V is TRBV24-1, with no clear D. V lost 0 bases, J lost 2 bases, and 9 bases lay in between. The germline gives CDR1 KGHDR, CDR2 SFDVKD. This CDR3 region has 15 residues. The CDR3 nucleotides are TGTGCCACCAGTGATTTGAAGGGCAGTCAAGAGACCCAGTACTTC. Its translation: CATSDLKGSQETQYF.

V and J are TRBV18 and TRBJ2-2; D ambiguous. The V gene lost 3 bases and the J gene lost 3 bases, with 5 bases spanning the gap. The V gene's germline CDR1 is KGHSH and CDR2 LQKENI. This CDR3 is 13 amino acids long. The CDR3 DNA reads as TGTGCCAGCTCACCTCGGGACACCGGGGAGCTGTTTTTT. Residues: CASSPRDTGELFF.

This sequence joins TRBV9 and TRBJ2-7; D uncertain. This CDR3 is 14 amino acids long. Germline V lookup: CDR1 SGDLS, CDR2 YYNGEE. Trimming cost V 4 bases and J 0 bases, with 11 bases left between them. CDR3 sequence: CASSPRWPSYEQYF. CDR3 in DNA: TGTGCCAGCAGCCCCCGGTGGCCCTCCTACGAGCAGTACTTC.

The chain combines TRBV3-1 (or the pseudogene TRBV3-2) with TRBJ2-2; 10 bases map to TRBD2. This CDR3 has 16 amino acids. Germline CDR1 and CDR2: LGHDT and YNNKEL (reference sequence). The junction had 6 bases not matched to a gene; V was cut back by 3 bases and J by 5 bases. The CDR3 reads CASSQASGSFTGELFF. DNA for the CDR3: TGTGCCAGCAGCCAGGCTAGCGGGAGTTTTACCGGGGAGCTGTTTTTT.

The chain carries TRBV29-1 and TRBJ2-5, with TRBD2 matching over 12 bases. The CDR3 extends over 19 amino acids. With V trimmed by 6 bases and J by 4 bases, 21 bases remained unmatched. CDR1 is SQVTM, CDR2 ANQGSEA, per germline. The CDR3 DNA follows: TGCAGCGTCCAACAAGAAGACGTCCTACTAGCGGGAGGTTTAGAGACCCAGTACTTC. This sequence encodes CSVQQEDVLLAGGLETQYF.

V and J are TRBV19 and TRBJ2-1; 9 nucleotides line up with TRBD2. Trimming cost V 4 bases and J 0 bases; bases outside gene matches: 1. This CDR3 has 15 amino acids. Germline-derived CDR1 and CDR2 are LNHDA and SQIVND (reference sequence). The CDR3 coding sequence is TGTGCCAGTAGTACTAGCGGGAACTCCTACAATGAGCAGTTCTTC. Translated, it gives CASSTSGNSYNEQFF.

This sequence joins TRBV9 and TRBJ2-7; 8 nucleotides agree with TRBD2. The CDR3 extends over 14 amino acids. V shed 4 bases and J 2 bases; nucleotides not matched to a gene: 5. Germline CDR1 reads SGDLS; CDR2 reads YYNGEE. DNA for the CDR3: TGTGCCAGCAGCCAGGGTAGCGGGGCCTACGAGCAGTACTTC. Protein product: CASSQGSGAYEQYF.

The DNA for the CDR3 is TGTGCCAGTAGTATAAGCAGGGGAGCCAATCAGCCCCAGCATTTT. It specifies CASSISRGANQPQHF. The V call is TRBV19, the J call TRBJ1-5; D might be TRBD1 (6 bases). Germline CDR1 is LNHDA and CDR2 is SQIVND (reference sequence). Trimming left V 2 bases short and J 3 bases short, with 11 bases between. The CDR3 length is 15 residues.

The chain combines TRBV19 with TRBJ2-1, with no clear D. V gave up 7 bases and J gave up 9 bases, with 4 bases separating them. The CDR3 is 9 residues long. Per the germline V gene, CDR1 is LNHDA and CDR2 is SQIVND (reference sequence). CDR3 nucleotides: TGTGCCAGTAAAGGTGAGCAGTTCTTC. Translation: CASKGEQFF.

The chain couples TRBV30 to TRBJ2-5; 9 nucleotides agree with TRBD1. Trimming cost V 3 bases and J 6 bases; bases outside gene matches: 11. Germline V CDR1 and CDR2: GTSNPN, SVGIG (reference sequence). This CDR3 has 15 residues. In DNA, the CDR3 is TGTGCCTGGAGCCGTCAGGGACAGGGTGTACAGACCCAGTACTTC. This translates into CAWSRQGQGVQTQYF.

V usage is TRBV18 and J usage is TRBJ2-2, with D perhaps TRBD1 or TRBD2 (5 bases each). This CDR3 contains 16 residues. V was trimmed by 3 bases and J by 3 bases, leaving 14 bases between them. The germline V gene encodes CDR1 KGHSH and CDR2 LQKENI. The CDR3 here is CASSPRDRIYTGELFF. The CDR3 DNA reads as TGTGCCAGCTCACCCCGGGACCGAATTTACACCGGGGAGCTGTTTTTT.